These T cell receptor beta chains were read from a single sample in a study of blood T cell repertoires in COVID-19. Assay: immunoSEQ multiplex PCR; the TCRdb copy retains only in-frame clones and omits some. The sample lists hundreds of thousands of clones; roughly 87% were seen once. Sample: PBMCs or T cells enriched from blood (not recorded which). Receptor source: a woman between 25 and 40 years old who had recovered from COVID-19. Both conserved end residues are part of each CDR3. Each record gives: J gene, clone size, V gene, D gene, CDR3 protein, CDR3 DNA. D genes are given only for firm matches. Part of the rows lack a size; the others show once, few, many or a class for expanded clones.

TRBJ2-1 . TRBV29-1 TRBD2 CSETPGLAGARFF TGCAGCGAAACACCGGGACTAGCGGGAGCTCGGTTCTTC
TRBJ2-1 . TRBV5-6 . CASSLSPSLSYNEQFF TGTGCCAGCAGCTTGTCCCCTAGCTTGTCCTACAATGAGCAGTTCTTC
TRBJ2-5 . TRBV7-8 . CASSEIRDPRGETQYF TGTGCCAGCAGCGAAATCCGGGACCCCAGGGGTGAGACCCAGTACTTC
TRBJ1-5 . TRBV19 TRBD1 CASSIAGDSRGQPQHF TGTGCCAGTAGTATAGCCGGGGACAGTCGAGGTCAGCCCCAGCATTTT
TRBJ1-4 . TRBV7-9 . CASSLRQVNEKLFF TGTGCCAGCAGCTTACGACAGGTTAATGAAAAACTGTTTTTT
TRBJ1-5 . TRBV6-5 . CASSLLGRPAQHF TGTGCCAGCAGCTTACTAGGACGGCCGGCCCAGCATTTT
TRBJ2-2 . TRBV2 . CASGQGGAGELFF TGTGCCAGCGGCCAGGGAGGTGCCGGGGAGCTGTTTTTT
TRBJ2-1 . TRBV18 TRBD2 CASQLAGEDEQFF TGTGCCAGCCAACTAGCGGGAGAAGATGAGCAGTTCTTC
TRBJ1-5 few TRBV6-5 . CASRSQGSGNQPQHF TGTGCCAGCAGATCACAGGGCAGTGGCAATCAGCCCCAGCATTTT
TRBJ2-2 . TRBV5-4 . CASSSTELTGELFF TGTGCCAGCAGCTCTACCGAATTGACCGGGGAGCTGTTTTTT
TRBJ2-5 . TRBV2 . CAGGQSEETQYF TGTGCCGGTGGACAGTCCGAAGAGACCCAGTACTTC
TRBJ1-4 . TRBV5-4 . CASSLGEGNEKLFF TGTGCCAGCAGCTTGGGGGAGGGTAATGAAAAACTGTTTTTT
TRBJ1-1 . TRBV19 . CASSFPQVTEAFF TGTGCCAGTAGTTTCCCACAGGTAACTGAAGCTTTCTTT
TRBJ1-1 . TRBV28 TRBD1 CASSLPDRGVTEAFF TGTGCCAGCAGTTTACCGGACAGGGGGGTTACTGAAGCTTTCTTT
TRBJ1-5 . TRBV7-6 TRBD1 CVSSFRVTGDNQPQHF TGTGTCAGCAGCTTCCGGGTAACAGGGGATAATCAGCCCCAGCATTTT
TRBJ1-5 . TRBV4-1 TRBD1 CASSPTGEQPQHF TGCGCCAGCAGCCCTACAGGGGAGCAGCCCCAGCATTTT